The next 25 T cell receptor beta chains were all read from a single sample in a study of T cells in Graves' hyperthyroidism and ophthalmopathy. What was amplified from RNA transcripts were TCR beta CDR3 regions. With the HTBI primer set, the TCR CDR3 went through a first round of RT-PCR. TCRdb used MiXCR to reprocess the multiplex PCR reads, holding one entry per CDR3 protein. This sample yields approximately 400,000 distinct CDR3 sequences, of which 20% to 25% are seen a single time; roughly 70% belongs to the top ten. The material sequenced was blood. Every receptor here comes from a man between 50 and 59 years old with Graves' hyperthyroidism.

This clonotype was found many times. The chain has TRBV28 and TRBJ2-7; D is possibly TRBD2 (5 bases). Germline V CDR1 and CDR2: MDHEN, SYDVKM. The CDR3 has 16 residues. V was clipped by 5 bases and J by 4 bases, with 21 bases between them. The CDR3 reads CASSPPPGGPTYEQYF. CDR3 in DNA: TGTGCCAGCAGTCCACCGCCTGGAGGACCCACATACGAGCAGTACTTC.

The chain is built from TRBV6-2 or TRBV6-3 and TRBJ1-4; the D is unclear. Germline V gene data show CDR1 as MNHEY and CDR2 as SVGEGT. The CDR3 loop spans 12 amino acids. V was trimmed by 6 bases and J by 8 bases, leaving 10 bases between them. The CDR3: CASRATGEKLFF. In DNA, the CDR3 is TGTGCCAGCAGGGCCACCGGAGAAAAACTGTTTTTT.

This clonotype was seen a handful of times. The chain has TRBV14 and TRBJ2-3, with a tentative D call TRBD2 (5 bases). With 2 bases removed from V and 5 bases from J, the gap between germline ends came to 11 bases. The CDR3 sequence is 14 residues long. From germline, CDR1 is SGHDN and CDR2 FVKESK. CDR3 bases: TGTGCCAGCAGCCAATCGTCTAGCCGAGATACGCAGTATTTT. Its protein is CASSQSSSRDTQYF.

On this clonotype: Germline is not matched at one junction end, which may reflect a read error. The chain recombines TRBV7-9 with TRBJ2-3; D is possibly TRBD2 (6 bases). Per germline, CDR1 SEHNR and CDR2 FQNEAQ (reference sequence). This CDR3 has 15 residues. CDR3 sequence: CASSLRAGSRDTQYF. DNA for the CDR3: TGTGCCAGCAGCCTACGGGCGGGAAGCAGAGATACGCAGTATTTT.

This sequence joins TRBV25-1 and TRBJ1-4; 9 nucleotides agree with TRBD1. V gave up 0 bases and J gave up 8 bases; unmatched junction bases: 19. Germline-derived CDR1 and CDR2 are MGHDK and SYGVNS. This CDR3 region has 20 residues. The CDR3 is CASSEYGTGGAEVGYEKLFF. CDR3 coding DNA: TGTGCCAGCAGTGAATATGGCACAGGGGGCGCGGAGGTCGGTTACGAAAAACTGTTTTTT.

The rearrangement links TRBV5-1 to TRBJ2-7; 9 nucleotides align to TRBD2. Looked up from germline, CDR1 is SGHRS and CDR2 is YFSETQ. The junction had 13 bases not matched to a gene; V was cut back by 7 bases and J by 2 bases. This CDR3 has 16 amino acids. The DNA of the CDR3 is TGCGCCAGCTCCGACAGGTCTAGCGGGGCTACCTACGAGCAGTACTTC. This gives the protein CASSDRSSGATYEQYF.

This clonotype was detected ten times or more. The V gene is TRBV2, the J gene TRBJ2-5; D is ambiguous. Trimming left V 3 bases short and J 1 base short, with 6 bases between. CDR1 is SNHLY, CDR2 FYNNEI, per germline. The CDR3 sequence is 13 residues long. The CDR3 DNA follows: TGTGCCAGCAGTGATCAGGTCCAAGAGACCCAGTACTTC. Protein: CASSDQVQETQYF.

This chain connects TRBV6-1 to TRBJ2-3, with D maybe TRBD2 (6 bases). Germline V gene sequence: CDR1 MNHNS, CDR2 SASEGT. V was trimmed by 5 bases and J by 2 bases, leaving 17 bases between them. The CDR3 contains 16 residues. The CDR3 DNA is TGTGCCAGCAGTTATGGGGTAGCGGTAAACACAGATACGCAGTATTTT. Encoded protein: CASSYGVAVNTDTQYF.

The genes are TRBV12-3 or TRBV12-4 and TRBJ2-7; D perhaps matches TRBD2 (7 bases). This CDR3 is 15 amino acids long. V was trimmed by 1 base and J by 5 bases, leaving 15 bases between them. CDR3 protein: CASSLGPVGGHEQYF. The CDR3 nucleotides read TGTGCCAGCAGTTTAGGCCCCGTGGGGGGGCACGAGCAGTACTTC.

This clonotype was counted at least ten times. This rearrangement joins TRBV6-1 to TRBJ2-4; a weak D match, TRBD2 (6 bases). The V end was cut by 7 bases, the J end by 6 bases, with 16 bases between. CDR3 length: 14 amino acids. Germline lookup yields CDR1 MNHNS and CDR2 SASEGT. The CDR3 region is CASNVQTEGNIQYF. DNA for the CDR3: TGTGCCAGCAATGTGCAGACGGAGGGAAACATTCAGTACTTC.

This clonotype was seen more than once but under ten times. The gene calls are TRBV14 and TRBJ2-7; D unresolved. Trimming took off 3 bases at V and 3 bases at J, with 9 bases between the two ends. CDR3 size: 13 residues. Germline CDR1 is SGHDN and CDR2 is FVKESK. CDR3 protein: CASSQTANYEQYF. CDR3 in DNA: TGTGCCAGCAGCCAGACCGCGAACTACGAGCAGTACTTC.

V gene TRBV7-2 combines with J gene TRBJ2-3; 7 nucleotides align to TRBD2. Germline V gene sequence: CDR1 SGHTA, CDR2 FQGNSA. After removal of 4 bases from V and 14 bases from J, the junction contained 6 bases not matched to a gene. The CDR3 runs 11 residues. CDR3 sequence (DNA): TGTGCCAGCAGCTCTAGCGGCGCACTGTATTTT. Translation: CASSSSGALYF. Complete variable domain (other parts from reference TRBV7-2 and TRBJ2-3): GAGVSQSPSNKVTEKGKDVELRCDPISGHTALYWYRQSLGQGLEFLIYFQGNSAPDKSGLPSDRFSAERTGGSVSTLTIQRTQQEDSAVYLCASSSSGALYFGPGTRLTVL.

The chain joins TRBV7-2 to TRBJ1-5; tentative D call: TRBD1 (5 bases). V lost 1 base and J 6 bases, leaving 16 bases between the germline ends. Germline CDR1 is SGHTA and CDR2 is FQGNSA. The CDR3 loop spans 16 amino acids. The CDR3 protein is CASSLVPGQYGQPQHF. The CDR3 bases are TGTGCCAGCAGCTTAGTACCAGGGCAATACGGTCAGCCCCAGCATTTT.

In its sample, this clonotype was seen many times. The chain joins TRBV7-8 to TRBJ2-7; no reliable D call. Germline lookup yields CDR1 SGHVS and CDR2 FQNEAQ. With 2 bases removed from V and 1 base from J, the gap between germline ends came to 21 bases. This CDR3 region has 18 residues. This chain's CDR3 is CASSLIPHGDSPSYEQYF. Here the CDR3 DNA reads TGTGCCAGCAGCTTAATACCTCATGGGGATTCGCCGTCCTACGAGCAGTACTTC.

The chain is built from TRBV29-1 and TRBJ2-5; 7 nucleotides line up with TRBD1. Germline-derived CDR1 and CDR2 are SQVTM and ANQGSEA. J lost 5 bases, V lost 4 bases, and 7 bases had no gene match. The CDR3 runs to 13 residues. The CDR3 here is CSVGAGGRETQYF. CDR3 DNA: TGCAGCGTTGGGGCAGGGGGAAGGGAGACCCAGTACTTC.

The sample holds many counts of this clonotype. The rearrangement uses TRBV18 and TRBJ2-5, with D unclear. This CDR3 is 12 amino acids long. V was clipped by 1 base and J by 5 bases, with 5 bases between them. From germline, CDR1 is KGHSH and CDR2 LQKENI. This CDR3 is CASSPRRETQYF. CDR3 coding DNA: TGTGCCAGCTCACCACGCCGGGAGACCCAGTACTTC.

The V and J genes are TRBV2 and TRBJ2-1; D unclear. Trimming pared 7 bases from V and 1 base from J, leaving 14 bases between. In germline, CDR1 is SNHLY, CDR2 FYNNEI. CDR3 length equals 15 residues. CDR3 loop: CASTPWGGSYNEQFF. In nucleotides, the CDR3 is TGTGCCAGCACCCCCTGGGGTGGGTCCTACAATGAGCAGTTCTTC.

The table lists this clonotype with a few counts. Written as DNA, the CDR3 is TGTGCCAGCAGGGGACTAGGGTCCGGGGAGCTGTTTTTT. Protein: CASRGLGSGELFF. The V and J genes are TRBV12-3 or TRBV12-4 and TRBJ2-2; 8 bases map to TRBD2. V lost 6 bases to trimming and J lost 6 bases; unmatched junction nucleotides: 3. There are 13 residues in the CDR3.

There are a few counts of this clonotype. This chain uses TRBV6-5 with TRBJ2-5; 9 nucleotides line up with TRBD1. Germline CDR1 is MNHEY and CDR2 is SVGAGI. The J segment lost 5 bases and the V segment lost 2 bases, leaving 3 bases of the junction unmatched. CDR3 length: 14 amino acids. This chain's CDR3 is CASSYNRGRETQYF. DNA for the CDR3: TGTGCCAGCAGTTACAACAGGGGGCGGGAGACCCAGTACTTC.

The chain is built from TRBV5-5 and TRBJ1-2, with no clear D. CDR1 is SGHKS, CDR2 YYEKEE, per germline (reference sequence). The CDR3 runs 16 residues. Trimming took 5 bases from V and 0 from J, leaving 17 bases between them. The CDR3 here is CASSEAQEGSNYGYTF. The CDR3 DNA reads as TGTGCCAGCAGTGAAGCCCAGGAGGGATCTAACTATGGCTACACCTTC.

This clonotype was counted ten times or more. The J gene is TRBJ1-3, the V gene TRBV11-2; D gene ambiguous. CDR1 is SGHAT, CDR2 FQNNGV, per germline. Trimming took off 5 bases at V and 3 bases at J, with 8 bases between the two ends. The CDR3 totals 13 residues. The CDR3 spells CASSANGGNTIYF. CDR3 sequence (DNA): TGTGCCAGCAGCGCTAATGGTGGAAACACCATATATTTT. Full variable domain (rest looked up from reference TRBV11-2 and TRBJ1-3): EAGVAQSPRYKIIEKRQSVAFWCNPISGHATLYWYQQILGQGPKLLIQFQNNGVVDDSQLPKDRFSAERLKGVDSTLKIQPAKLEDSAVYLCASSANGGNTIYFGEGSWLTVV.

This chain connects TRBV7-9 to TRBJ2-5, with 8 bases fitting TRBD1. Germline assignment: CDR1 SEHNR and CDR2 FQNEAQ (reference sequence). J was trimmed by 5 bases and V by 5 bases; bases with no gene match: 10. This CDR3 spans 15 amino acids. The CDR3 protein is CASSPPQGARETQYF. The CDR3 DNA is TGTGCCAGCAGCCCTCCTCAGGGGGCGCGGGAGACCCAGTACTTC.

To note about this clonotype: This may stem from a read error, because a much larger clone lies one nucleotide away. This rearrangement joins TRBV6-5 to TRBJ2-7; no definite D call. Deletions cut 4 bases from V and 3 bases from J, with 7 bases between. This CDR3 comprises 12 residues. Germline values: CDR1 MNHEY, CDR2 SVGAGI. CDR3 in DNA: TGTGCCAGCAGTTCGCCACTCTACGAGCAGTACTTC. As protein: CASSSPLYEQYF.

The genes are TRBV9 and TRBJ1-2, with 7 bases fitting TRBD1. The CDR3 length is 15 residues. CDR1 is SGDLS, CDR2 YYNGEE, per germline. V shed 3 bases, J shed 5 bases, and the junction held 10 bases outside the gene matches. CDR3 DNA sequence: TGTGCCAGCAGCGCGTCAGGGGGTTCAGGGTATGGCTACACCTTC. Protein product: CASSASGGSGYGYTF.

This clonotype was seen ten or more times. This chain connects TRBV11-2 to TRBJ2-1; maybe TRBD2 (6 bases). The V gene lost 3 bases and the J gene lost 2 bases, with 17 bases spanning the gap. The CDR3 runs 17 residues. The germline V gene encodes CDR1 SGHAT and CDR2 FQNNGV. The CDR3 reads CASSFGHAGSAYNEQFF. The CDR3 coding sequence is TGTGCCAGCAGCTTTGGTCACGCCGGGAGTGCCTACAATGAGCAGTTCTTC.